Following are 7 T cell receptor beta chains from one sample sequenced in a study of control samples from healthy donors and cancer patients. Method: immunoSEQ multiplex PCR; TCRdb's copy keeps in-frame clones and lacks some. The sample carries under 450,000 clones, about nine tenths recorded once. Sequenced input: PBMCs. Source of these receptors: a middle-aged man with head and neck cancer.

J is TRBJ1-1 and V is TRBV2, with TRBD1 matching 7 bases. CDR1 and CDR2 (germline): SNHLY, FYNNEI. V was pared by 5 bases and J by 4 bases, with 4 bases of the junction left unmatched. The CDR3 runs 13 residues. The CDR3 DNA is TGTGCCAGCAGTCTTCGGACAGGCACTGAAGCTTTCTTT. It is translated as CASSLRTGTEAFF.

This sequence joins TRBV7-3 and TRBJ2-3, with D tentatively TRBD2 (6 bases). Germline CDR1 is SGHTA and CDR2 is FQGTGA. V lost 0 bases and J 0 bases, leaving 7 bases between the germline ends. This CDR3 contains 15 residues. CDR3 nucleotides: TGTGCCAGCAGCTTAACGCGGGACAGCACAGATACGCAGTATTTT. Residues: CASSLTRDSTDTQYF. The full variable domain, completed using reference TRBV7-3 and TRBJ2-3, is GAGVSQTPSNKVTEKGKYVELRCDPISGHTALYWYRQSLGQGPEFLIYFQGTGAADDSGLPNDRFFAVRPEGSVSTLKIQRTERGDSAVYLCASSLTRDSTDTQYFGPGTRLTVL.

The chain links TRBV7-9 to TRBJ1-5, with D tentatively TRBD1 (5 bases). This CDR3 is 14 amino acids long. With 3 bases removed from V and 7 bases from J, the gap between germline ends came to 13 bases. CDR1 is SEHNR, CDR2 FQNEAQ, per germline (reference sequence). CDR3 loop: CASSLGRSGQPQHF. The CDR3 bases are TGTGCCAGCAGCTTGGGACGGAGCGGGCAGCCCCAGCATTTT.

This chain connects TRBV29-1 to TRBJ2-2, with a tentative D call TRBD2 (6 bases). V was cut by 4 bases and J by 6 bases, with 18 bases left in between. The CDR3 sequence is 15 residues long. Per the germline V gene, CDR1 is SQVTM and CDR2 is ANQGSEA. The DNA of the CDR3 is TGCAGCGTTGGGAGGGACGGTCCGAATTCCGGGGAGCTGTTTTTT. It encodes CSVGRDGPNSGELFF.

This chain uses TRBV3-1 (or the pseudogene TRBV3-2) with TRBJ1-1; no definite D call. CDR3 length: 13 amino acids. V lost 4 bases to trimming and J lost 3 bases, with 9 bases between them. Per the germline V gene, CDR1 is LGHDT and CDR2 is YNNKEL (reference sequence). The CDR3: CASSPQAYTEAFF. CDR3 sequence (DNA): TGTGCCAGCAGCCCGCAGGCTTACACTGAAGCTTTCTTT.

The chain joins TRBV7-2 to TRBJ1-5; weak D call: TRBD1 (5 bases). The CDR3 totals 14 residues. The V end was cut by 4 bases, the J end by 3 bases, with 10 bases between. Germline CDR1 is SGHTA and CDR2 is FQGNSA. CDR3 in DNA: TGTGCCAGCAGCTACCCGGGGGACAATCAGCCCCAGCATTTT. It codes for CASSYPGDNQPQHF.

This clone was seen once. The V gene is TRBV24-1, the J gene TRBJ2-2, with D maybe TRBD1 (6 bases). With 0 bases removed from V and 4 bases from J, the gap between germline ends came to 14 bases. Germline V gene sequence: CDR1 KGHDR, CDR2 SFDVKD. CDR3 length: 17 amino acids. The DNA of the CDR3 is TGTGCCACCAGTGATTTGGTTGGGGGCCATCTCACCGGGGAGCTGTTTTTT. Amino acids: CATSDLVGGHLTGELFF.